This passage covers 23 T cell receptor beta chains from one sample sequenced in a study of tumor and adjacent non-tumor tissue in lung cancer. A modified ARM-PCR protocol with three rounds of nested PCR amplified TCRbeta. Each CDR3 protein is one row after TCRdb ran MiXCR on the multiplex PCR reads. The data show about 200,000 distinct CDR3 sequences, 60% to 85% seen once. This sample's RNA came from whole unsorted tissue. The sequenced material came from lung tumor tissue. The receptor source for this set is a man aged 60 to 69 with non-small cell lung cancer.

In the case of this clonotype: Possible read error: a much larger clone is one base away. V and J are TRBV29-1 and TRBJ2-2; D may be TRBD2 (6 bases). The CDR3 covers 16 residues. Germline loops: CDR1 SQVTM, CDR2 ANQGSEA. V lost 4 bases, J lost 5 bases, and 20 bases lay in between. CDR3 sequence reads: CSVVLSGRTDTGELFF. The CDR3 DNA reads TGCAGCGTTGTACTTAGCGGCCGAACGGATACCGGGGAGCTGTTTTTT.

The chain couples TRBV4-3 to TRBJ1-2; 7 positions agree with TRBD1. Per germline, CDR1 LGHNA and CDR2 YSLEER. There are 14 residues in the CDR3. CDR3 loop: CARSQEQGNYGYTF. CDR3 sequence (DNA): TGCGCTAGAAGCCAAGAACAGGGGAACTATGGCTACACCTTC.

The chain employs TRBV4-2 and TRBJ2-7; maybe TRBD2 (7 bases). This CDR3 is built from 15 residues. The germline V gene has CDR1 LGHNA and CDR2 YNFKEQ. V gave up 4 bases and J gave up 13 bases, with 26 bases separating them. This CDR3 reads CASSPQEGGPYDQYF. The CDR3 DNA is TGTGCCAGCAGCCCCCAGGAGGGGGGGCCCTACGACCAATACTTC.

The chain is built from TRBV12-3 or TRBV12-4 and TRBJ2-5; D uncertain. The length of the CDR3 is 12 residues. Trimming pared 6 bases from V and 5 bases from J, leaving 10 bases between. The CDR3 DNA is TGTGCCAGCAGGACCAGCGCCGAGACCCAGTACTTC. It codes for CASRTSAETQYF.

This sequence joins TRBV20-1 and TRBJ1-5; TRBD1 is a possible D gene (6 bases). Matching the DNA end better, TRBJ2-3 makes the J call doubtful. This CDR3 spans 15 amino acids. Germline V gene lookup returns CDR1 DFQATT and CDR2 SNEGSKA (reference sequence). The CDR3 region has the DNA TGCAGTGAGCCCCGGGACACCTATAACAGTCAGCCCCAGTATTTT. Translation: CSEPRDTYNSQPQYF.

Regarding this clonotype: A read error may be the cause here, since a much bigger clone is one base away. The rearrangement links TRBV5-4 to TRBJ1-6; D is ambiguous. This CDR3 has 16 residues. V was pared by 4 bases and J by 0 bases, with 11 bases between. The germline gives CDR1 SGHNT, CDR2 YYREEE (reference sequence). CDR3 in amino acids: CASSLYTSSYNSPLHF. For the CDR3, the DNA is TGTGCCAGCAGCCTGTACACGAGCTCCTATAATTCACCCCTCCACTTT.

The chain has TRBV7-9 and TRBJ1-2; D gene ambiguous. The V gene's germline CDR1 is SEHNR and CDR2 FQNEAQ (reference sequence). The CDR3 contains 13 residues. V gave up 5 bases and J gave up 7 bases, with 14 bases separating them. In DNA, the CDR3 is TGTGCCAGCAGCCCCAGGCCAGAATCTGGCTACACCTTC. As protein: CASSPRPESGYTF.

Details on this clonotype: Possible read error: a much larger clone is one base away. V is TRBV29-1 and J is TRBJ1-1; 7 positions match TRBD1. From germline, CDR1 is SQVTM and CDR2 ANQGSEA. The trim removed 8 bases at V and 8 bases at J, leaving 11 bases unmatched. This CDR3 spans 12 amino acids. DNA for the CDR3: TGCAGCATTGCAGGGGGTTCAAAGGAAGCTTTCTTT. It is translated as CSIAGGSKEAFF.

This clonotype has just a few counts. The V and J genes are TRBV11-2 and TRBJ2-2; no reliable D call. The germline V gene has CDR1 SGHAT and CDR2 FQNNGV. The V end was cut by 2 bases, the J end by 2 bases, with 9 bases between. This CDR3 has 15 amino acids. CDR3 coding DNA: TGTGCCAGCAGCTTATATAGCAGTAACACCGGGGAGCTGTTTTTT. Protein: CASSLYSSNTGELFF.

The chain employs TRBV5-1 and TRBJ2-6; D might be TRBD1 or TRBD2, each matching 5 bases. V was trimmed by 4 bases and J by 0 bases, leaving 11 bases between them. Germline V gives CDR1 SGHRS, CDR2 YFSETQ. The CDR3 sequence is 16 residues long. This CDR3 reads CASSPGTSSGANVLTF. CDR3 nucleotide sequence: TGCGCCAGCAGCCCAGGGACGAGCTCTGGGGCCAACGTCCTGACTTTC.

The V call is TRBV20-1, the J call TRBJ1-1; the match to TRBD1 covers 9 bases. The V gene's germline CDR1 is DFQATT and CDR2 SNEGSKA (reference sequence). Trimming cost V 2 bases and J 3 bases; bases outside gene matches: 7. The CDR3 loop spans 15 amino acids. The DNA for the CDR3 is TGCAGTGCTAGATGTACAGGGGGCGCGGACACTGAAGCTTTCTTT. Residues: CSARCTGGADTEAFF.

J is TRBJ2-1 and V is TRBV20-1, with a possible D match to TRBD2 (7 bases). This CDR3 region has 17 residues. The V gene lost 3 bases and the J gene lost 3 bases, with 21 bases spanning the gap. The germline V gene has CDR1 DFQATT and CDR2 SNEGSKA (reference sequence). Here the CDR3 DNA reads TGCAGTGCTAGCGGGGGGCCCCCTCCACCTTACTACAATGAGCAGTTCTTC. It encodes CSASGGPPPPYYNEQFF.

Concerning this clonotype: The junction does not match germline at one end; this may be a read error. The rearrangement uses TRBV12-3 or TRBV12-4 and TRBJ2-1; D is undetermined. The CDR3 runs 14 residues. CDR3 sequence: CSSSSTGRRNEQFF. CDR3 bases: TGTTCCAGCAGTTCCACGGGTAGACGCAATGAGCAGTTCTTC.

Turning to this clonotype: A much larger clonotype is one base distant, so this may be a read error. This rearrangement joins TRBV4-3 to TRBJ2-1; 7 nucleotides match TRBD2. CDR1 and CDR2 from the germline V gene are LGHNA and YSLEER. This CDR3 comprises 18 residues. For the CDR3, the DNA is TGCGCCAGCAGCCGATCTAGCGGATTCTCAAGCTCCTACTATGAGCAGTTCTTC. Protein sequence: CASSRSSGFSSSYYEQFF.

Comment on this clonotype: A much more abundant neighbour one base away suggests this may be a read error. The rearrangement joins TRBV13 to TRBJ2-3; the D is unclear. Germline-derived CDR1 and CDR2 are PRHDT and FYEKMQ (reference sequence). V dropped 4 bases and J dropped 7 bases, with 6 bases sitting between them. The CDR3 sequence is 11 residues long. For the CDR3, the DNA is TGTGCCAGCAGCTCTGGGCATACGCAGTATTTT. Encoded protein: CASSSGHTQYF.

A note on this clonotype: An end of the junction differs from the germline gene, which may be a read error. This rearrangement joins TRBV29-1 to TRBJ2-5, with 7 bases that match TRBD1. The CDR3 covers 12 residues. Germline V CDR1 and CDR2: SQVTM, ANQGSEA. This chain's CDR3 is CSIEGQSSSQYF. The DNA of the CDR3 is TGCAGCATTGAGGGACAGTCATCTAGCCAGTACTTC.

Comment on this clonotype: A much bigger clone sits one base away, suggesting this may be a read error. The genes are TRBV10-1 and TRBJ1-1, with 9 positions matching TRBD1. This CDR3 region has 13 residues. Trimming removed 9 bases from V and 3 bases from J; junction bases left unmatched: 5. Germline V gene sequence: CDR1 WNHNN, CDR2 SYGVQD (reference sequence). CDR3 protein: CARRRTGDTEAFF. The CDR3 coding sequence is TGCGCCAGAAGAAGGACAGGGGACACTGAAGCTTTCTTT.

The sample holds a few counts of this clonotype. This sequence may be a read error, since a much larger clone differs from it by one base. This rearrangement joins TRBV20-1 to TRBJ1-2; D gene unclear. Germline assignment: CDR1 DFQATT and CDR2 SNEGSKA (reference sequence). This CDR3 spans 12 amino acids. CDR3 nucleotide sequence: TGCAGTGCTAGACCGAGTAACTATGGCTACGCCTTC. Translated: CSARPSNYGYAF.

On this clonotype itself: A much larger clone lies one base from this, so it may be a read error. The chain uses TRBV20-1 and TRBJ2-1, with 9 bases aligning to TRBD2. CDR1 DFQATT and CDR2 SNEGSKA come from the germline V gene (reference sequence). CDR3 length equals 13 residues. V lost 4 bases and J lost 7; bases outside the gene matches: 5. The chain's CDR3 is CSAKREAKNEQFF. CDR3 DNA: TGCAGTGCTAAGCGGGAGGCCAAGAATGAGCAGTTCTTC.

About this clonotype: The junction differs from germline at one of its ends, possibly a read error. DNA of the CDR3: TGTGCCAGCAGTTTCCCAGCCTACAATGAGCAGTTATTC. Encoded protein: CASSFPAYNEQLF. V gene TRBV28 combines with J gene TRBJ2-1, with D unresolved. The CDR3 has 13 residues. Looked up from germline, CDR1 is MDHEN and CDR2 is SYDVKM.

As for this clonotype: At one end the junction does not follow the germline gene, possibly because of a read error. The genes are TRBV5-6 and TRBJ1-4; no firm D call. The CDR3 covers 14 residues. Germline V gene data show CDR1 as SGHDT and CDR2 as YYEEEE. The CDR3 region is CASSLVYIGEILFF. The CDR3 DNA follows: TGTGCCAGCAGCTTGGTGTATATTGGTGAAATACTGTTTTTT. Full variable domain (missing parts from reference TRBV5-6 and TRBJ1-4): DAGVTQSPTHLIKTRGQQVTLRCSPKSGHDTVSWYQQALGQGPQFIFQYYEEEERQRGNFPDRFSGHQFPNYSSELNVNALLLGDSALYLCASSLVYIGEILFFGSGTQLSVL.

The V gene is TRBV11-3, the J gene TRBJ2-7; tentative D call: TRBD2 (6 bases). The length of the CDR3 is 14 residues. The germline V gene has CDR1 SGHNT and CDR2 YENEEA. V was shortened by 10 bases and J by 3 bases, with 19 bases between the two germline ends. The CDR3 protein is CATNLALSGYEQYF. CDR3 sequence (DNA): TGTGCCACCAACTTAGCTCTTAGCGGCTACGAGCAGTACTTC.

The genes are TRBV29-1 and TRBJ2-3; the D is unclear. The CDR3 contains 14 residues. V was shortened by 2 bases and J by 1 base, with 10 bases between the two germline ends. Germline loops: CDR1 SQVTM, CDR2 ANQGSEA. The CDR3 here is CSVESGEGTDTQYF. The CDR3 DNA follows: TGCAGCGTTGAAAGTGGAGAGGGCACAGATACGCAGTATTTT.